One and the same sample provided the 9 T cell receptor beta chains below, sequenced in a study of neurological immune-mediated disorders. Each CDR3 protein gets one entry after TCRdb re-called the 5' RACE reads with MiXCR. The sample has about 70,000 distinct CDR3 sequences, 2.5% to 4% seen once. Sequencing was carried out using PBMCs. The receptors derive from a woman in her 50s with multiple sclerosis.

This clonotype was counted at least ten times. The chain is built from TRBV5-1 and TRBJ2-5, with D perhaps given as TRBD1 or TRBD2 (5 bases each). CDR1 and CDR2 (germline): SGHRS, YFSETQ. The CDR3 length is 12 residues. Deletions cut 4 bases from V and 12 bases from J, with 16 bases between. CDR3 loop: CASSPDWDLKYF. CDR3 DNA sequence: TGCGCCAGCAGCCCGGATTGGGACCTTAAGTACTTC.

The sample holds many counts of this clonotype. The genes are TRBV5-1 and TRBJ2-3; the D is unclear. Deletions cut 1 base from V and 3 bases from J, with 6 bases between. Germline-derived CDR1 and CDR2 are SGHRS and YFSETQ. This CDR3 comprises 13 residues. This CDR3 is CASSLKGTDTQYF. The CDR3 nucleotides are TGCGCCAGCAGCTTGAAAGGAACAGATACGCAGTATTTT.

This clonotype was recorded many times. This chain joins TRBV7-8 and TRBJ1-6; D remains unclear. The CDR3 is made up of 14 amino acids. CDR1 and CDR2 (germline): SGHVS, FQNEAQ. V was shortened by 2 bases and J by 10 bases, with 12 bases between the two germline ends. The CDR3 bases are TGTGCCAGCAGCTTAACGGCCGGGGTGTCACCCCTCCACTTT. As protein: CASSLTAGVSPLHF. The entire variable domain, with the rest obtained from reference TRBV7-8 and TRBJ1-6, is as follows: GAGVSQSPRYKVAKRGQDVALRCDPISGHVSLFWYQQALGQGPEFLTYFQNEAQLDKSGLPSDRFFAERPEGSVSTLKIQRTQQEDSAVYLCASSLTAGVSPLHFGNGTRLTVT.

The chain has TRBV2 and TRBJ2-3; tentative D call: TRBD1 (6 bases). V was pared by 6 bases and J by 0 bases, with 10 bases between. The CDR3 has 14 amino acids. Germline V gene sequence: CDR1 SNHLY, CDR2 FYNNEI. The CDR3 region has the DNA TGTGCCAGCAGGGACAGACCTAGCACAGATACGCAGTATTTT. This codes for CASRDRPSTDTQYF.

This clonotype occurred many times. This chain links TRBV9 with TRBJ1-1; D perhaps matches TRBD1 (5 bases). There are 15 residues in the CDR3. In germline, CDR1 is SGDLS, CDR2 YYNGEE. V was shortened by 0 bases and J by 6 bases, with 15 bases between the two germline ends. Here the CDR3 reads CASSVGEGIAAEAFF. The CDR3 DNA follows: TGTGCCAGCAGCGTAGGCGAGGGGATTGCGGCTGAAGCTTTCTTT.

This clonotype occurred many times. The chain is built from TRBV20-1 and TRBJ1-4; D not resolved. Trimming left V 6 bases short and J 5 bases short, with 7 bases between. CDR3 length: 11 amino acids. The germline CDR1 and CDR2 sequences are DFQATT and SNEGSKA (reference sequence). CDR3 sequence (DNA): TGCAGTGCGGCCGGAAATGAAAAACTGTTTTTT. Encoded protein: CSAAGNEKLFF.

This clonotype was picked up many times. The chain combines TRBV18 with TRBJ2-3, with 10 bases identical to TRBD1. The CDR3 is 16 residues long. V dropped 3 bases and J dropped 1; count of bases not matched to a gene: 4. Germline lookup yields CDR1 KGHSH and CDR2 LQKENI. In nucleotides, the CDR3 is TGTGCCAGCTCACCTGGGACAGGGGCCCGCACAGATACGCAGTATTTT. It specifies CASSPGTGARTDTQYF.

This clonotype was observed many times. The rearrangement uses TRBV20-1 and TRBJ2-5; D is uncertain. The V gene's germline CDR1 is DFQATT and CDR2 SNEGSKA (reference sequence). Trimming took 8 bases from V and 4 from J, leaving 8 bases between them. The CDR3 length is 10 residues. The CDR3 loop is CSTMGETQYF. CDR3 sequence (DNA): TGCAGTACCATGGGAGAGACCCAGTACTTC.

This clonotype appeared many times. The chain uses TRBV15 and TRBJ1-5; D may be TRBD1 (6 bases). CDR1 and CDR2 (germline): LNHNV, YYDKDF (reference sequence). The germline V and J ends were trimmed by 2 bases and 3 bases, with 11 bases remaining between them. The CDR3 is 15 amino acids. The CDR3 nucleotides are TGTGCCACCAGCAGACAGACAGGATCCAATCAGCCCCAGCATTTT. Encoded protein: CATSRQTGSNQPQHF.